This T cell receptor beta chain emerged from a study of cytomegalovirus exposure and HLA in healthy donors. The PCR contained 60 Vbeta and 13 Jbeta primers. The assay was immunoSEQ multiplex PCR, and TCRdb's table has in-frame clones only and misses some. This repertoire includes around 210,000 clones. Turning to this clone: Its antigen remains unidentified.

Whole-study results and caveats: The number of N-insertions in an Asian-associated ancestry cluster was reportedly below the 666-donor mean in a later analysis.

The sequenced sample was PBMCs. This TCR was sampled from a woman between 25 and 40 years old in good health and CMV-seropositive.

This CDR3 is CASSPQVNTEAFF. In nucleotides, the CDR3 is TGTGCCAGCTCACCTCAGGTGAACACTGAAGCTTTCTTT. The chain is built from TRBV18 and TRBJ1-1; D is uncertain. Germline loops: CDR1 KGHSH, CDR2 LQKENI. V was pared by 3 bases and J by 0 bases, with 5 bases between. CDR3 length: 13 residues.